Presented here are 28 T cell receptor beta chains from one specimen sequenced in a study of neurological immune-mediated disorders. TCRdb recomputed calls from the 5' RACE reads with MiXCR, one row per CDR3 protein. The profile shows 70,000 or so distinct CDR3 sequences, around 5.2% of them singletons. Sample: PBMCs. The source is a woman aged 25 to 39 with multiple sclerosis.

This clonotype was seen many times. One base away lies a much larger clone, so this may be a sequencing read error. The J gene is TRBJ1-1, the V gene TRBV20-1; D is unclear. The CDR3 covers 14 residues. Between the trimmed V and J ends, which lost 0 bases and 0 bases, there was a span of 8 bases. Germline V lookup: CDR1 DFQATT, CDR2 SNEGSKA (reference sequence). The DNA for the CDR3 is TGCAGTGCTAGAGACCCTAACATGAACACTGAAGCTTTCTTT. Its protein product is CSARDPNMNTEAFF.

As concerns this clonotype: A much larger clone is a single base away; this may be a read error. The rearrangement links TRBV12-3 or TRBV12-4 to TRBJ2-5; unclear D gene. V was shortened by 5 bases and J by 5 bases, with 12 bases between the two germline ends. The length of the CDR3 is 13 residues. The CDR3 DNA reads as TGTGCCAGCAGTAGGGAAAGGCAGGAGACCCAGTACTTC. The encoded protein is CASSRERQETQYF.

There are many counts of this clonotype. This chain joins TRBV9 and TRBJ2-7; tentatively, D is TRBD1 (6 bases). Germline-derived CDR1 and CDR2 are SGDLS and YYNGEE. The CDR3 sequence is 15 residues long. Between the trimmed V and J ends, which lost 1 base and 0 bases, there was a span of 11 bases. The CDR3 bases are TGTGCCAGCAGCGTATCAGGGGATTACTCCTACGAGCAGTACTTC. It yields the protein CASSVSGDYSYEQYF.

This clonotype was counted ten times or more. The chain carries TRBV6-6 and TRBJ1-2; D is uncertain. V gave up 5 bases and J gave up 4 bases, with 17 bases separating them. The CDR3 has 15 amino acids. From germline, CDR1 is MNHNY and CDR2 SVGAGI (reference sequence). As DNA, the CDR3 is TGTGCCAGCAGTCCCCCTGCGGCCTCGAGCTATGGCTACACCTTC. Its translation is CASSPPAASSYGYTF.

This clonotype has at least ten counts. The chain is built from TRBV12-5 and TRBJ2-2; 10 bases align to TRBD1. The CDR3 runs 18 residues. The germline V gene encodes CDR1 LGHNT and CDR2 FRNRAP. The junction had 10 bases not matched to a gene; V was cut back by 0 bases and J by 6 bases. The CDR3 region is CASGLVPGTGDKAGELFF. The CDR3 DNA reads as TGTGCTAGTGGTTTGGTACCCGGGACAGGGGATAAAGCCGGGGAGCTGTTTTTT. Drawing the rest from reference TRBV12-5 and TRBJ2-2, the complete variable domain is DARVTQTPRHKVTEMGQEVTMRCQPILGHNTVFWYRQTMMQGLELLAYFRNRAPLDDSGMPKDRFSAEMPDATLATLKIQPSEPRDSAVYFCASGLVPGTGDKAGELFFGEGSRLTVL.

Remarks on this clonotype: The junction departs from germline at one end; a sequencing error may be responsible. The chain carries TRBV3-1 and TRBJ1-1; a weak D match, TRBD1 (6 bases). Looked up from germline, CDR1 is LGHDT and CDR2 is YNNKEL (reference sequence). The CDR3 length is 15 residues. CDR3 amino acids: CARSQRDNWNTEAFF. DNA for the CDR3: TGTGCCAGAAGCCAACGGGACAATTGGAACACTGAAGCTTTCTTT.

This chain links TRBV12-3 or TRBV12-4 with TRBJ1-4; D possibly corresponds to TRBD1 (6 bases). The length of the CDR3 is 14 residues. V lost 6 bases and J lost 6, with 14 bases in between. CDR3 residues: CASSPRGVDEKLFF. The CDR3 nucleotides read TGTGCCAGCAGCCCAAGGGGGGTGGATGAAAAACTGTTTTTT.

This sequence joins TRBV15 and TRBJ2-6; D ambiguous. V lost 1 base, J lost 0 bases, and 16 bases lay in between. Germline V gene sequence: CDR1 LNHNV, CDR2 YYDKDF (reference sequence). The CDR3 has 19 residues. Here the CDR3 reads CATSRGLGTKGSGANVLTF. The CDR3 DNA reads TGTGCCACCAGCAGAGGGCTCGGTACCAAAGGCTCTGGGGCCAACGTCCTGACTTTC.

The chain has TRBV20-1 and TRBJ1-6; 7 bases match TRBD1. The CDR3 consists of 14 residues. From germline, CDR1 is DFQATT and CDR2 SNEGSKA (reference sequence). With 7 bases clipped from V and 5 bases from J, the junction kept 8 bases outside the gene matches. The CDR3 region is CSVSPGTDNSPLHF. In nucleotides, the CDR3 is TGCAGTGTTAGCCCCGGGACAGATAATTCACCCCTCCACTTT.

There are a few counts of this clonotype. This chain connects TRBV5-1 to TRBJ1-1, with D perhaps TRBD1 (5 bases). CDR1 is SGHRS, CDR2 YFSETQ, per germline. The CDR3 is 15 amino acids. V was cut by 0 bases and J by 5 bases, with 14 bases left in between. This CDR3 reads CASSLASGTGTEAFF. CDR3 bases: TGCGCCAGCAGCTTGGCATCAGGGACGGGGACTGAAGCTTTCTTT.

This clonotype was observed many times. The chain has TRBV5-1 and TRBJ2-1; 8 bases are a match to TRBD2. With 4 bases clipped from V and 9 bases from J, the junction kept 3 bases outside the gene matches. Germline V CDR1 and CDR2: SGHRS, YFSETQ. This CDR3 region has 12 residues. CDR3 sequence reads: CASSLSGGEQFF. The CDR3 DNA sequence: TGCGCCAGCAGCCTGAGCGGGGGTGAGCAGTTCTTC.

On this clonotype itself: This may come from a read error, since a much larger clone is one base off. The J gene is TRBJ1-2, the V gene TRBV5-1; D remains ambiguous. V was shortened by 4 bases and J by 14 bases, with 21 bases between the two germline ends. From germline, CDR1 is SGHRS and CDR2 YFSETQ. CDR3 size: 13 residues. The CDR3 loop is CASSLVGICCRTF. The CDR3 DNA is TGCGCCAGCAGCCTTGTCGGAATCTGCTGTAGAACCTTC.

There are many counts of this clonotype. V is TRBV5-6 and J is TRBJ2-5; D might be TRBD1 (6 bases). Germline V gene data show CDR1 as SGHDT and CDR2 as YYEEEE. This CDR3 is built from 14 residues. Trimming shortened V by 7 bases and J by 2 bases, and 15 bases separated the two germline ends. The CDR3 nucleotides read TGTGCCAGCGTGAACCGGGACAAACAAGAGACCCAGTACTTC. It encodes CASVNRDKQETQYF.

The V call is TRBV2, the J call TRBJ1-5; 8 bases line up with TRBD1. Germline V gene sequence: CDR1 SNHLY, CDR2 FYNNEI. V gave up 2 bases and J gave up 16 bases; unmatched junction bases: 13. The CDR3 has 14 residues. The CDR3 DNA reads as TGTGCCAGCAGTGAATCCCCGACAGGGGCCCTTTTTCATTTT. Translating gives CASSESPTGALFHF.

This clonotype was seen many times. J is TRBJ2-7 and V is TRBV2; possible D gene TRBD1, 6 bases. The CDR3 totals 15 residues. Germline lookup yields CDR1 SNHLY and CDR2 FYNNEI. Trimming shortened V by 7 bases and J by 3 bases, and 19 bases separated the two germline ends. In DNA, the CDR3 is TGTGCCAGCACGGTCCTCCGGGACACAGACTACGAGCAGTACTTC. As protein: CASTVLRDTDYEQYF.

There are many counts of this clonotype. The rearrangement links TRBV20-1 to TRBJ2-1, with a weak D call TRBD2 (7 bases). This CDR3 comprises 13 residues. V was cut by 4 bases and J by 6 bases, with 13 bases left in between. Germline CDR1 reads DFQATT; CDR2 reads SNEGSKA (reference sequence). The CDR3 spells CSAIAGGRNEQFF. CDR3 sequence (DNA): TGCAGTGCTATTGCCGGGGGGCGCAATGAGCAGTTCTTC.

This clonotype showed up many times. The chain employs TRBV29-1 and TRBJ2-6; 10 nucleotides align to TRBD2. Germline-derived CDR1 and CDR2 are SQVTM and ANQGSEA. The CDR3 contains 21 residues. V shed 0 bases, J shed 3 bases, and the junction held 17 bases outside the gene matches. For the CDR3, the DNA is TGCAGCGTTGAAGATCCATTGCGTTCTAGCGGGAGTAATTATGGGGCCAACGTCCTGACTTTC. As protein: CSVEDPLRSSGSNYGANVLTF.

This chain uses TRBV12-3 or TRBV12-4 with TRBJ1-4, with a weak D call TRBD1 (5 bases). This CDR3 comprises 14 residues. Trimming removed 3 bases from V and 7 bases from J, with 12 bases in between. CDR3 protein: CASSLRVGTEKLFF. In DNA form, the CDR3 reads TGTGCCAGCAGTTTGAGGGTCGGGACTGAAAAACTGTTTTTT.

This clonotype has just a few counts. The chain recombines TRBV5-1 with TRBJ2-1; D call uncertain. The germline V and J ends were trimmed by 1 base and 0 bases, with 8 bases remaining between them. Germline CDR1 is SGHRS and CDR2 is YFSETQ. The CDR3 is 15 residues long. CDR3 sequence (DNA): TGCGCCAGCAGCTTGTATGAGGTCTCCTACAATGAGCAGTTCTTC. Amino acid sequence: CASSLYEVSYNEQFF.

This clonotype came up a few times. The chain joins TRBV7-2 to TRBJ2-2; 7 nucleotides agree with TRBD1. The CDR3 runs to 16 residues. Germline V CDR1 and CDR2: SGHTA, FQGNSA. V shed 5 bases, J shed 1 base, and the junction held 7 bases outside the gene matches. The CDR3 region is CASSRQGYGNTGELFF. DNA for the CDR3: TGTGCCAGCAGCCGACAGGGCTATGGGAACACCGGGGAGCTGTTTTTT.

This clonotype was seen many times. V is TRBV6-1 and J is TRBJ2-3, with 13 bases aligning to TRBD2. J gave up 4 bases and V 2 bases, and 0 bases lay outside the gene matches. Per germline, CDR1 MNHNS and CDR2 SASEGT. The CDR3 has 15 amino acids. The CDR3 loop is CASSETSGGADTQYF. In nucleotides, the CDR3 is TGTGCCAGCAGTGAAACTAGCGGGGGGGCAGATACGCAGTATTTT.

This clonotype occurred many times. This sequence joins TRBV20-1 and TRBJ2-5, with no clear D. CDR1 DFQATT and CDR2 SNEGSKA come from the germline V gene (reference sequence). This CDR3 comprises 15 residues. V lost 6 bases and J lost 4, with 21 bases in between. In DNA, the CDR3 is TGCAGTGCCACCCTGCCCCGCCTAGGTATAGAGACCCAGTACTTC. It translates to CSATLPRLGIETQYF.

There are a few counts of this clonotype. The chain uses TRBV7-2 and TRBJ2-5; no clear D. There are 13 residues in the CDR3. V was cut by 3 bases and J by 0 bases, with 5 bases left in between. CDR1 and CDR2 from the germline V gene are SGHTA and FQGNSA. The CDR3 DNA reads TGTGCCAGCAGCTTGGTTTACCAAGAGACCCAGTACTTC. Its protein is CASSLVYQETQYF. Supplemented by reference TRBV7-2 and TRBJ2-5, the full variable domain reads GAGVSQSPSNKVTEKGKDVELRCDPISGHTALYWYRQSLGQGLEFLIYFQGNSAPDKSGLPSDRFSAERTGGSVSTLTIQRTQQEDSAVYLCASSLVYQETQYFGPGTRLLVL.

This clonotype was detected only a few times. The V call is TRBV20-1, the J call TRBJ1-2; the D gene is possibly TRBD1 (6 bases). Deletions cut 4 bases from V and 4 bases from J, with 22 bases between. Per germline, CDR1 DFQATT and CDR2 SNEGSKA (reference sequence). The CDR3 loop spans 16 amino acids. The CDR3, as DNA: TGCAGTGCTACCAAAACTAGGGGGGCACATTTCTATGGCTACACCTTC. Translation: CSATKTRGAHFYGYTF.

The chain recombines TRBV7-9 with TRBJ2-4, with TRBD2 matching over 8 bases. The CDR3 is 16 amino acids. Germline V CDR1 and CDR2: SEHNR, FQNEAQ (reference sequence). V lost 1 base, J lost 3 bases, and 5 bases stayed unmatched. The CDR3 DNA sequence: TGTGCCAGCAGCTTAGTGGTAGCGGGGAACAAAAACATTCAGTACTTC. Encoded protein: CASSLVVAGNKNIQYF.

In its sample, this clonotype was seen a few times. The chain couples TRBV2 to TRBJ2-7; D is perhaps TRBD2 (7 bases). CDR3 length: 14 amino acids. Trimming took 4 bases from V and 8 from J, leaving 18 bases between them. Germline CDR1 and CDR2: SNHLY and FYNNEI. The CDR3 protein is CASSVEGGGRKQYF. The CDR3, as DNA: TGTGCCAGCAGTGTGGAGGGGGGGGGGAGGAAGCAGTACTTC.

This clonotype was observed a handful of times. This sequence joins TRBV6-2 or TRBV6-3 and TRBJ2-7; tentatively, D is TRBD1 (6 bases). Trimming took 7 bases from V and 3 from J, leaving 19 bases between them. This CDR3 spans 15 amino acids. Germline lookup yields CDR1 MNHEY and CDR2 SVGEGT. The CDR3 spells CASTPHKGQLYEQYF. The CDR3 DNA reads TGTGCCAGCACCCCTCACAAGGGACAACTCTACGAGCAGTACTTC.

The chain recombines TRBV15 with TRBJ2-7; 9 bases line up with TRBD1. CDR3 length: 16 residues. Germline trimming cut 5 bases from V and 2 bases from J; bases unmatched to any gene: 10. Germline values: CDR1 LNHNV, CDR2 YYDKDF (reference sequence). In DNA form, the CDR3 reads TGTGCCACCAGCGATCGGGACAGGGTCAATACCTACGAGCAGTACTTC. This translates into CATSDRDRVNTYEQYF.